Below, 13 T cell receptor beta chains from the same sample are listed, as sequenced in a study of monozygotic twins with inflammatory bowel disease. No DNA is given; TCRdb re-called the 5' RACE reads and lists each CDR3 protein once. The sample totals under 350,000 distinct CDR3 sequences; its top ten clones hold roughly 5.8%. Material for sequencing was blood. These receptors were obtained from a human donor with ulcerative colitis or Crohn's disease, or a healthy co-twin of an affected twin (not recorded which).

The genes are TRBV5-6 and TRBJ2-2. The CDR3 covers 16 residues. Germline V lookup: CDR1 SGHDT, CDR2 YYEEEE. CDR3: CASSQDHIDYTGELFF.

This chain joins TRBV3-1 and TRBJ1-5; TCRdb indicates TRBD1, and absent DNA this call remains unverified. Per the germline V gene, CDR1 is LGHDT and CDR2 is YNNKEL (reference sequence). The CDR3 consists of 14 residues. The CDR3 loop reads CASSSRGGNQPQHF.

The rearrangement joins TRBV7-9 to TRBJ2-4. Germline CDR1 and CDR2: SEHNR and FQNEAQ (reference sequence). The CDR3 spans 14 residues. The CDR3 loop is CASSSILAKNIQYF.

This sequence joins TRBV7-3 and TRBJ2-3; TCRdb's D gene call, TRBD2, goes unchecked for lack of DNA. The CDR3 is made up of 17 amino acids. Germline CDR1 is SGHTA and CDR2 is FQGTGA. CDR3 region: CASSLHLAGVGTDTQYF.

The CDR3 spells CASSYLAGENSPLHF. V and J are TRBV6-2 or TRBV6-3 and TRBJ1-6; the TCRdb call, TRBD1, lacks DNA for checking. The length of the CDR3 is 15 residues. CDR1 MNHEY and CDR2 SVGEGT come from the germline V gene.

The chain carries TRBV20-1 and TRBJ2-7; the D gene TCRdb calls, TRBD2, cannot be checked with no DNA. The CDR3 covers 14 residues. Per the germline V gene, CDR1 is DFQATT and CDR2 is SNEGSKA (reference sequence). The CDR3 here is CSAPSGGLPYEQYF.

This chain uses TRBV28 with TRBJ1-5; checking the TCRdb D call of TRBD1 is not possible without DNA. This CDR3 is 15 amino acids long. Germline CDR1 MDHEN, CDR2 SYDVKM. Here the CDR3 reads CASSLPSTGFQPQHF.

The rearrangement links TRBV29-1 to TRBJ2-7; checking the TCRdb D call of TRBD1 is not possible without DNA. The CDR3 is 12 residues long. Germline V CDR1 and CDR2: SQVTM, ANQGSEA. The CDR3 reads CSAGQGKSEQYF.

The chain combines TRBV5-6 with TRBJ1-2; with no DNA, the TCRdb D assignment of TRBD1 cannot be verified. There are 13 residues in the CDR3. Per the germline V gene, CDR1 is SGHDT and CDR2 is YYEEEE. CDR3 protein: CASSLEQVYGYTF.

The rearrangement joins TRBV7-2 to TRBJ1-3. CDR3 length: 15 residues. Germline V gene lookup returns CDR1 SGHTA and CDR2 FQGNSA. This CDR3 reads CASSLVRTSGNTIYF. Full variable domain (outside the CDR3, taken from reference TRBV7-2 and TRBJ1-3): GAGVSQSPSNKVTEKGKDVELRCDPISGHTALYWYRQSLGQGLEFLIYFQGNSAPDKSGLPSDRFSAERTGGSVSTLTIQRTQQEDSAVYLCASSLVRTSGNTIYFGEGSWLTVV.

CDR3: CASSSLPGQATSYEQYF. The V call is TRBV5-5, the J call TRBJ2-7; the TRBD1 assignment by TCRdb is unverifiable without DNA. Looked up from germline, CDR1 is SGHKS and CDR2 is YYEKEE (reference sequence). The CDR3 consists of 17 residues.

The CDR3 sequence: CATWSLAAKLHSTDTQYF. The chain has TRBV9 and TRBJ2-3; no DNA is available, so the TRBD2 call from TCRdb remains unchecked. This CDR3 is built from 18 residues. Germline V lookup: CDR1 SGDLS, CDR2 YYNGEE.

The chain's CDR3 is CASSVKGNTEAFF. The chain joins TRBV6-1 to TRBJ1-1. Germline lookup yields CDR1 MNHNS and CDR2 SASEGT. This CDR3 is 13 amino acids long.